These T cell receptor beta chains were read from a single sample in a study of cytomegalovirus exposure and HLA in healthy donors. Data came from immunoSEQ multiplex PCR; TCRdb stores just in-frame clones and leaves some out. The sample has some 150,000 clones; 85% to 90% are singletons. The specimen sequenced was PBMCs. Every receptor here comes from a woman younger than 35 in good health and CMV-seropositive. CDR3s include the opening cysteine and the closing phenylalanine or tryptophan. The order of the fields is J gene, D gene, V gene, CDR3 length, CDR3 DNA, CDR3 protein. A D gene is named only where the DNA matches it firmly.

>TRBJ2-3|TRBD2|TRBV7-2|15
TGTGCCAGCAGCTTAGTTAGCTCGGGAGGGGATACGCAGTATTTT
CASSLVSSGGDTQYF
>TRBJ1-2|TRBD1|TRBV27|13
TGTGCCAGCAGTTTAACAGGGGCACGGGGCTACACCTTC
CASSLTGARGYTF
>TRBJ1-2|-|TRBV5-1|12
TGCGCCAGCAGCTTACAGGGCAATGGCTACACCTTC
CASSLQGNGYTF
>TRBJ2-1|TRBD2|TRBV11-2|14
TGTGCCAGCAGACCTAGCGGGGGGTACAATGAGCAGTTCTTC
CASRPSGGYNEQFF
>TRBJ2-5|TRBD1|TRBV2|13
TGTGCCAGCATTATACAGGGGCAAGAGACCCAGTACTTC
CASIIQGQETQYF
>TRBJ1-4|-|TRBV5-1|14
TGCGCCAGCAGCGCAAGGGGGACTAGTGAAAAACTGTTTTTT
CASSARGTSEKLFF
>TRBJ1-4|TRBD1|TRBV11-3|16
TGTGCCAGCAGCGAACGGTGGACAGGGAAAGGGGAAAAACTGTTTTTT
CASSERWTGKGEKLFF
>TRBJ2-1|-|TRBV10-1|15
TGCGCCAGCAGTGCCAGGGGCGGACCAGCGGAGGAGCAGTTCTTC
CASSARGGPAEEQFF
>TRBJ2-5|TRBD2|TRBV7-2|15
TGTGCCAGCAGTCGGCTTAGCGGGAGGGAGGGGACCCAGTACTTC
CASSRLSGREGTQYF
>TRBJ2-7|TRBD2|TRBV28|15
TGTGCCAGCAGTTATACTAGCGGAGCCTACTACGAGCAGTACTTC
CASSYTSGAYYEQYF
>TRBJ2-1|-|TRBV4-1|16
TGCGCCAGCAGCCGCGGGACCGCAAGCTCCTACAATGAGCAGTTCTTC
CASSRGTASSYNEQFF
>TRBJ1-2|-|TRBV4-2|16
TGTGCCAGCAGCCAAGAGGTCCGGGGTGCTAACTATGGCTACACCTTC
CASSQEVRGANYGYTF
>TRBJ1-3|-|TRBV11-1|16
TGTGCCAGCAGCCGATTTGGGAGCCACTCTGGAAACACCATATATTTT
CASSRFGSHSGNTIYF
>TRBJ1-4|TRBD1|TRBV14|18
TGTGCCAGCAGCCGGATGACAGGGGAGATGGTGGCTAATGAAAAACTGTTTTTT
CASSRMTGEMVANEKLFF
>TRBJ1-2|-|TRBV9|15
TGTGCCAGCAGCGTAGCTGTTGGCAGAAACTATGGCTACACCTTC
CASSVAVGRNYGYTF
>TRBJ2-5|-|TRBV30|14
TGTGCCTGGAGTGAACAGGGAATTCAAGAGACCCAGTACTTC
CAWSEQGIQETQYF
>TRBJ2-7|TRBD2|TRBV5-1|13
TGCGCCAGCAGCTTCACGGGAGGGGACGAGCAGTACTTC
CASSFTGGDEQYF
>TRBJ1-4|-|TRBV9|15
TGTGCCAGCAGCGCTCGACAGGACCCTGATGAAAAACTGTTTTTT
CASSARQDPDEKLFF
>TRBJ2-2|TRBD2|TRBV4-1|15
TGCGCCAGCAGCCAAGAGGGCGGGAGTGCCGGGGAGCTGTTTTTT
CASSQEGGSAGELFF
>TRBJ2-1|TRBD1|TRBV7-9|17
TGTGCCAGCAGCCCAGGGGGCGTATGGGACACGGACAATGAGCAGTTCTTC
CASSPGGVWDTDNEQFF
>TRBJ1-4|-|TRBV7-9|16
TGTGCCAGCAGCTTCTCAGGGGTAGGGTCTAATGAAAAACTGTTTTTT
CASSFSGVGSNEKLFF
>TRBJ2-1|TRBD1|TRBV2|16
TGTGCCACCGATTCCCCTACAGGGGGCATGAGGAATGAGCAGTTCTTC
CATDSPTGGMRNEQFF
>TRBJ2-1|-|TRBV5-6|15
TGTGCCAGCAGCCGACCTCGGAGCTCCTACAATGAGCAGTTCTTC
CASSRPRSSYNEQFF
>TRBJ2-7|-|TRBV11-3|15
TGTGCCAGCAGCTCGCCTCGGCAGGGGAGCTACGAGCAGTACTTC
CASSSPRQGSYEQYF
>TRBJ1-1|TRBD1|TRBV18|17
TGTGCCAGCTCACCGTACGACAGGGCCTCAGGAGGCACTGAAGCTTTCTTT
CASSPYDRASGGTEAFF
>TRBJ2-1|-|TRBV6-6|15
TGTGCCAGCAGTTCCCCCTGGACAAAGAACAATGAGCAGTTCTTC
CASSSPWTKNNEQFF
>TRBJ2-3|TRBD2|TRBV6-5|13
TGTGCCAGCAGTGCCCCGGGACTAGCTAAGCAGTATTTT
CASSAPGLAKQYF
>TRBJ2-7|-|TRBV7-2|14
TGTGCCAGCAGCTTAGAACAATACTCCTACGAGCAGTACTTC
CASSLEQYSYEQYF
>TRBJ1-4|-|TRBV10-3|13
TGTGCCATCAGTGGGCAGCGTAATGAAAAACTGTTTTTT
CAISGQRNEKLFF
>TRBJ1-4|TRBD1|TRBV28|14
TGTGCCAGCAGGGGACAGGGGGGAGGTGAAAAACTGTTTTTT
CASRGQGGGEKLFF
>TRBJ2-6|-|TRBV2|18
TGTGCCAGCAGTGAATCGGGACAAAGAGGCTCTGGGGCCAACGTCCTGACTTTC
CASSESGQRGSGANVLTF
>TRBJ1-5|-|TRBV9|13
TGTGCCAGCAGCGCCGAGGGCAATCAGCCCCAGCATTTT
CASSAEGNQPQHF
>TRBJ2-4|TRBD1|TRBV4-2|14
TGTGCCAGCAGCCAACCGGGACAGGGGAACATTCAGTACTTC
CASSQPGQGNIQYF
>TRBJ1-1|TRBD1|TRBV30|16
TGTGCCTGGAAGCGGACAGGGGGCATGGAGCGGACTGAAGCTTTCTTT
CAWKRTGGMERTEAFF
>TRBJ2-2|TRBD1|TRBV25-1|16
TGTGCCAGCAGCGAGGGGGACAGGGGGCGGATCGGGGAGCTGTTTTTT
CASSEGDRGRIGELFF
>TRBJ1-4|TRBD1|TRBV2|15
TGTGCCAGCAGATTCCAGGGGGCGGCTAATGAAAAACTGTTTTTT
CASRFQGAANEKLFF
>TRBJ2-1|TRBD1|TRBV29-1|13
TGCAGCGTTGAAAATAACAGGGGAAATGAGCAGTTCTTC
CSVENNRGNEQFF
>TRBJ2-5|TRBD1|TRBV19|16
TGTGCCAGTAGTGTGACGACAGGGTTGCGGCTGGAGACCCAGTACTTC
CASSVTTGLRLETQYF
>TRBJ1-5|TRBD1|TRBV30|13
TGTGCCTGGAGTGCACAGGGGAATCAGCCCCAGCATTTT
CAWSAQGNQPQHF